The next 32 T cell receptor beta chains were all read from a single sample in a study of cytomegalovirus exposure and HLA in healthy donors. This PCR relied on a set of 60 Vbeta primers and 13 Jbeta primers. Produced via immunoSEQ multiplex PCR; TCRdb's table is partial and in-frame only. The sample shows over 110,000 clones, under 90% of them seen only once. Source material: PBMCs. The receptors come from a man in his forties or fifties in good health and CMV-seronegative.

The genes are TRBV7-3 and TRBJ2-3; TRBD1 is a possible D gene (6 bases). V was shortened by 5 bases and J by 4 bases, with 13 bases between the two germline ends. Per the germline V gene, CDR1 is SGHTA and CDR2 is FQGTGA. This CDR3 region has 14 residues. DNA of the CDR3: TGTGCCAGCAGCCCCTGGGGGCAAGCAGATACGCAGTATTTT. This sequence encodes CASSPWGQADTQYF.

This clone was detected a few times. The chain joins TRBV4-1 to TRBJ2-5; 10 positions match TRBD1. CDR3 length: 15 amino acids. Germline trimming cut 6 bases from V and 4 bases from J; bases unmatched to any gene: 8. CDR1 and CDR2 from the germline V gene are MGHRA and YSYEKL. For the CDR3, the DNA is TGCGCCAGCAGGACCGGGACAGGGGTATCAGAGACCCAGTACTTC. It yields the protein CASRTGTGVSETQYF.

This chain uses TRBV16 with TRBJ1-2, with 7 nucleotides matching TRBD1. V gave up 3 bases and J gave up 2 bases; unmatched junction bases: 6. Germline CDR1 reads KGHSY; CDR2 reads FQNENV. This CDR3 region has 15 residues. CDR3 residues: CASSHSRDSNYGYTF. The CDR3 DNA is TGTGCCAGCAGCCATTCACGGGACAGCAACTATGGCTACACCTTC.

The genes are TRBV30 and TRBJ1-3, with D possibly matching TRBD1 (5 bases). Germline V lookup: CDR1 GTSNPN, CDR2 SVGIG (reference sequence). The CDR3 consists of 14 residues. Deletions cut 4 bases from V and 5 bases from J, with 15 bases between. The CDR3 sequence is CAWNGGGRRNTIYF. CDR3 nucleotides: TGTGCCTGGAATGGGGGGGGTAGGAGAAACACCATATATTTT.

The sample holds a few counts of this clone. This chain uses TRBV5-4 with TRBJ1-1; TRBD1 is a possible D gene (5 bases). This CDR3 region has 14 residues. Trimming removed 4 bases at V and 4 bases at J, with 14 bases between. CDR1 SGHNT and CDR2 YYREEE come from the germline V gene (reference sequence). CDR3 in DNA: TGTGCCAGCAGCGGGGCCAGGGTGGGCACTGAAGCTTTCTTT. Translating gives CASSGARVGTEAFF.

The chain links TRBV10-2 to TRBJ2-7; the match to TRBD1 covers 8 bases. CDR3 length: 15 amino acids. The V and J ends lost 2 bases and 7 bases, in that order; junction bases with no gene match: 10. The germline gives CDR1 WSHSY, CDR2 SAAADI. CDR3 region: CASSEVGTGPGEQYF. CDR3 in DNA: TGCGCCAGCAGTGAGGTAGGGACAGGTCCGGGAGAGCAGTACTTC.

The chain is built from TRBV11-3 and TRBJ1-1; no definite D call. The CDR3 totals 13 residues. Germline V lookup: CDR1 SGHNT, CDR2 YENEEA. V dropped 4 bases and J dropped 2 bases, with 8 bases sitting between them. Here the CDR3 DNA reads TGTGCCAGCAGCTCTACGTCCAACACTGAAGCTTTCTTT. Translated: CASSSTSNTEAFF.

V is TRBV27 and J is TRBJ1-5; 9 nucleotides agree with TRBD1. V lost 5 bases and J lost 4; bases outside the gene matches: 6. Germline values: CDR1 MNHEY, CDR2 SMNVEV (reference sequence). The CDR3 is made up of 15 amino acids. The CDR3 loop reads CASSTGDRANQPQHF. In DNA form, the CDR3 reads TGTGCCAGCAGTACCGGGGACAGGGCAAATCAGCCCCAGCATTTT.

The chain combines TRBV4-3 with TRBJ1-1, with 7 bases fitting TRBD1. This CDR3 is 14 amino acids long. CDR1 and CDR2 (germline): LGHNA, YSLEER. V dropped 4 bases and J dropped 1; count of bases not matched to a gene: 3. Here the CDR3 reads CASSPQGRNTEAFF. DNA of the CDR3: TGCGCCAGCAGCCCACAGGGGCGGAACACTGAAGCTTTCTTT.

This sequence joins TRBV5-6 and TRBJ1-3; the D gene is possibly TRBD1 (5 bases). The CDR3 is 16 amino acids. V was cut by 2 bases and J by 0 bases, with 12 bases left in between. Germline V gene sequence: CDR1 SGHDT, CDR2 YYEEEE. The DNA for the CDR3 is TGTGCCAGCAGCTTAACCGACAGAAGCTCTGGAAACACCATATATTTT. Its translation: CASSLTDRSSGNTIYF. The full variable domain, its missing parts supplied by reference TRBV5-6 and TRBJ1-3, is DAGVTQSPTHLIKTRGQQVTLRCSPKSGHDTVSWYQQALGQGPQFIFQYYEEEERQRGNFPDRFSGHQFPNYSSELNVNALLLGDSALYLCASSLTDRSSGNTIYFGEGSWLTVV.

V usage is TRBV14 and J usage is TRBJ2-5; the match to TRBD1 covers 10 bases. This CDR3 has 15 residues. Trimming cost V 4 bases and J 5 bases; bases outside gene matches: 7. CDR1 is SGHDN and CDR2 is FVKESK in the germline V gene. The CDR3 DNA follows: TGTGCCAGCAGCCGGGACAGGGGCATCTGGGAGACCCAGTACTTC. This encodes CASSRDRGIWETQYF.

As to this clone: The junction departs from the called germline gene at one end, perhaps through a read error. Other DNA sequences within the sample encode an identical CDR3. The V and J genes are TRBV5-1 and TRBJ1-1, with a tentative D call TRBD1 (6 bases). Germline CDR1 SGHRS, CDR2 YFSETQ. The CDR3 has 15 residues. The CDR3 reads CASSLAGGLDTEAFF. DNA for the CDR3: TGCGCCAGCAGCTTGGCCGGGGGGCTTGACACTGAGGCTTTCTTT.

The chain employs TRBV10-3 and TRBJ2-7; D might be TRBD1 (6 bases). The CDR3 contains 14 residues. Germline values: CDR1 ENHRY, CDR2 SYGVKD. Trimming removed 2 bases from V and 8 bases from J, with 16 bases in between. In DNA form, the CDR3 reads TGTGCCATCAGTGAGCCCGAGGGGGTTAATAAGCAGTACTTC. The encoded protein is CAISEPEGVNKQYF.

The chain uses TRBV10-3 and TRBJ1-5; D possibly corresponds to TRBD1 (6 bases). The CDR3 is 14 amino acids. Germline assignment: CDR1 ENHRY and CDR2 SYGVKD. V dropped 0 bases and J dropped 4 bases, with 7 bases sitting between them. The CDR3 DNA reads TGTGCCATCAGTGAGTCTACAGGGAATCAGCCCCAGCATTTT. Translation gives CAISESTGNQPQHF.

V is TRBV9 and J is TRBJ1-2; D ambiguous. The germline CDR1 and CDR2 sequences are SGDLS and YYNGEE. Trimming removed 0 bases from V and 0 bases from J, with 9 bases in between. There are 15 residues in the CDR3. CDR3 DNA: TGTGCCAGCAGCGTAGCCCTGACAACTAACTATGGCTACACCTTC. This codes for CASSVALTTNYGYTF.

V and J are TRBV9 and TRBJ2-3; 8 bases map to TRBD2. Germline loops: CDR1 SGDLS, CDR2 YYNGEE. V shed 0 bases and J 10 bases; nucleotides not matched to a gene: 4. This CDR3 is 13 amino acids long. CDR3 sequence reads: CASSVVSGGPQYF. The CDR3 nucleotides read TGTGCCAGCAGCGTAGTGTCGGGGGGGCCGCAGTATTTT.

The chain couples TRBV29-1 to TRBJ2-7; 15 nucleotides agree with TRBD2. This CDR3 is 17 amino acids long. CDR1 is SQVTM and CDR2 is ANQGSEA in the germline V gene. With V trimmed by 7 bases and J by 0 bases, 10 bases remained unmatched. CDR3 region: CSAQGLAGGPRSYEQYF. The DNA for the CDR3 is TGCAGCGCCCAAGGACTAGCGGGGGGGCCTCGCTCCTACGAGCAGTACTTC.

This clone was seen a few times. V and J are TRBV6-6 and TRBJ1-1; perhaps TRBD1 as D (5 bases). This CDR3 has 14 amino acids. CDR1 is MNHNY and CDR2 is SVGAGI in the germline V gene (reference sequence). V was trimmed by 5 bases and J by 0 bases, leaving 10 bases between them. The CDR3 loop reads CASSLDSLNTEAFF. The CDR3 nucleotides are TGTGCCAGCAGTCTCGACAGTCTGAACACTGAAGCTTTCTTT.

The V gene is TRBV5-4, the J gene TRBJ2-3, with TRBD2 as a possible D gene (5 bases). CDR1 is SGHNT and CDR2 is YYREEE in the germline V gene (reference sequence). V shed 0 bases and J shed 6 bases, with 14 bases lying between them. This CDR3 is 15 amino acids long. The CDR3 region is CASSLVGRRADTQYF. In DNA, the CDR3 is TGTGCCAGCAGCTTGGTAGGCAGGCGGGCTGATACGCAGTATTTT.

The chain employs TRBV6-5 and TRBJ2-3, with D possibly being TRBD2 (6 bases). The germline V and J ends were trimmed by 2 bases and 0 bases, with 9 bases remaining between them. This CDR3 has 15 amino acids. CDR1 and CDR2 (germline): MNHEY, SVGAGI. CDR3 nucleotides: TGTGCCAGCAGTTACGGACTACGGAGCACAGATACGCAGTATTTT. Residues: CASSYGLRSTDTQYF.

The chain has TRBV25-1 and TRBJ2-5, with TRBD1 as a possible D gene (6 bases). Trimming removed 6 bases at V and 5 bases at J, with 25 bases between. Germline V gene data show CDR1 as MGHDK and CDR2 as SYGVNS. The CDR3 totals 17 residues. In nucleotides, the CDR3 is TGTGCCAGCAGCAGAAGAAATCCTCAGGGGCAGGGCGAGACCCAGTACTTC. Its translation: CASSRRNPQGQGETQYF.

The rearrangement uses TRBV28 and TRBJ1-1; maybe TRBD1 (6 bases). This CDR3 region has 15 residues. Germline V gives CDR1 MDHEN, CDR2 SYDVKM. Trimming pared 5 bases from V and 0 bases from J, leaving 13 bases between. For the CDR3, the DNA is TGTGCCAGCAGTCTTACACAGGGAATGAACACTGAAGCTTTCTTT. Translation gives CASSLTQGMNTEAFF.

This clone was seen once. The CDR3 DNA sequence: TGCGCCAGCAGCCTGGAACCGGGACAGGGATGGTTGAGCACTGAAGCTTTCTTT. It encodes CASSLEPGQGWLSTEAFF. V usage is TRBV5-1 and J usage is TRBJ1-1; 9 positions match TRBD1. Looked up from germline, CDR1 is SGHRS and CDR2 is YFSETQ. The CDR3 covers 18 residues. The J segment lost 4 bases and the V segment lost 4 bases, leaving 17 bases of the junction unmatched.

The chain is built from TRBV4-3 and TRBJ2-1; weak D call: TRBD1 (6 bases). The CDR3 length is 13 residues. Trimming left V 1 base short and J 14 bases short, with 15 bases between. Germline CDR1 and CDR2: LGHNA and YSLEER. This chain's CDR3 is CASSQVLRGQKFF. The CDR3 DNA reads as TGCGCCAGCAGCCAAGTTCTCAGGGGTCAGAAGTTCTTC.

This sequence joins TRBV7-8 and TRBJ2-2; 9 positions match TRBD2. Trimming cost V 1 base and J 7 bases; bases outside gene matches: 7. The germline CDR1 and CDR2 sequences are SGHVS and FQNEAQ. The CDR3 length is 16 residues. The CDR3 DNA reads TGTGCCAGCAGCTTAGTGGCGGGGGGGCCGAACGGGGAGCTGTTTTTT. Its translation is CASSLVAGGPNGELFF.

The chain combines TRBV5-6 with TRBJ2-1; 7 nucleotides line up with TRBD1. J lost 6 bases, V lost 2 bases, and 8 bases had no gene match. The CDR3 totals 15 residues. In germline, CDR1 is SGHDT, CDR2 YYEEEE. CDR3 in amino acids: CASSLLGQTRNEQFF. The CDR3 nucleotides are TGTGCCAGCAGCTTATTGGGACAGACCCGCAATGAGCAGTTCTTC.

This clone was detected a few times. CDR3 sequence: CASGYGTEAFF. In nucleotides, the CDR3 is TGTGCTAGTGGTTACGGGACTGAAGCTTTCTTT. V gene TRBV12-5 combines with J gene TRBJ1-1; D is ambiguous. The length of the CDR3 is 11 residues. The germline V gene has CDR1 LGHNT and CDR2 FRNRAP. With 4 bases removed from V and 5 bases from J, the gap between germline ends came to 5 bases.

V and J are TRBV29-1 and TRBJ2-5; no definite D call. The better agreement between TRBJ2-7 and the DNA end casts doubt on the J call. There are 13 residues in the CDR3. Germline V gives CDR1 SQVTM, CDR2 ANQGSEA. CDR3 residues: CSVEDLISYEQYF. CDR3 nucleotides: TGCAGCGTTGAAGATCTCATCTCCTACGAGCAGTACTTC.

This clone was counted between two and nine times. The rearrangement uses TRBV14 and TRBJ2-2; tentatively, D is TRBD1 (7 bases). V lost 1 base and J 3 bases, leaving 12 bases between the germline ends. CDR3 length: 16 residues. Germline V lookup: CDR1 SGHDN, CDR2 FVKESK. CDR3 in amino acids: CASSQGRGVDTGELFF. The CDR3 DNA reads TGTGCCAGCAGCCAAGGCAGGGGGGTAGACACCGGGGAGCTGTTTTTT. The variable domain in full, completed from reference TRBV14 and TRBJ2-2, reads EAGVTQFPSHSVIEKGQTVTLRCDPISGHDNLYWYRRVMGKEIKFLLHFVKESKQDESGMPNNRFLAERTGGTYSTLKVQPAELEDSGVYFCASSQGRGVDTGELFFGEGSRLTVL.

On this clone itself: A junction end diverges from the germline sequence, so it may reflect a read error. The gene calls are TRBV10-2 and TRBJ2-1; 9 nucleotides align to TRBD1. Germline V lookup: CDR1 WSHSY, CDR2 SAAADI. The CDR3 contains 14 residues. The CDR3 region is CASSAGTGYTEQFF. The CDR3 DNA follows: TGCGCCAGCAGCGCCGGGACAGGGTACACTGAGCAGTTCTTC.

The chain is built from TRBV2 and TRBJ2-7; 11 bases are shared with TRBD2. The trim removed 6 bases at V and 3 bases at J, leaving 4 bases unmatched. CDR1 and CDR2 (germline): SNHLY, FYNNEI. The CDR3 has 14 amino acids. The CDR3: CASRNGTSGYEQYF. Here the CDR3 DNA reads TGTGCCAGCAGAAACGGGACTAGCGGCTACGAGCAGTACTTC.

The J gene is TRBJ1-1, the V gene TRBV11-2, with 9 bases fitting TRBD1. The V gene's germline CDR1 is SGHAT and CDR2 FQNNGV. The CDR3 runs to 13 residues. The V and J ends lost 4 bases and 6 bases, in that order; junction bases with no gene match: 3. In DNA, the CDR3 is TGTGCCAGCAGCTCTGACAGGGGGGCTGAAGCTTTCTTT. Residues: CASSSDRGAEAFF.